This TCR beta chain was identified during a study of CD8+ T cells in alopecia areata. Samples from alopecia areata patients were lesional scalp punch biopsies and peripheral blood. Reverse transcribed after extraction, RNA yielded cDNA as the sequencing template. Sequencing was performed with immunoSEQ multiplex PCR; in TCRdb, only in-frame clones are kept and a portion is missing. This sample carries approximately 120,000 clones, about 46% of them seen once, and the ten largest clones take about 10%. CDR1 and CDR2 from the germline V gene are SNHLY and FYNNEI. With 7 bases removed from V and 2 bases from J, the gap between germline ends came to 2 bases. The CDR3 length is 10 residues.

The sequenced material came from NKG2D-low CD8+ T cells sorted from blood. This sequence originates from a human donor with alopecia areata. V usage is TRBV2 and J usage is TRBJ1-1; D is ambiguous. This CDR3 is CASKNTEAFF. CDR3 DNA: TGTGCCAGCAAAAACACTGAAGCTTTCTTT.